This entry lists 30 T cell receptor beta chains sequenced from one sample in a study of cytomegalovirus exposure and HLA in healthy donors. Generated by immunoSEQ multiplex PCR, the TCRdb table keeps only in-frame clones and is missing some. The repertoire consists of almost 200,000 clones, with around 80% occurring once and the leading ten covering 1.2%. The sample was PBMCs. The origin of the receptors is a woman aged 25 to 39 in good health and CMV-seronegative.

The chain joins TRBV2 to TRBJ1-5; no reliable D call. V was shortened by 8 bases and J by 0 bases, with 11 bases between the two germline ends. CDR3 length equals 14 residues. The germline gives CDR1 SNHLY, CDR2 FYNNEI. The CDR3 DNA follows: TGTGCCAGCGGGCAGGCTTATAGCAATCAGCCCCAGCATTTT. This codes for CASGQAYSNQPQHF.

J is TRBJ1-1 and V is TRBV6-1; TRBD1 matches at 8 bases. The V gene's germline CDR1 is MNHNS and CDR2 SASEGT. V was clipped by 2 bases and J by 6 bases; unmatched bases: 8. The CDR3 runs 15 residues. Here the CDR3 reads CASSEPGQALPEAFF. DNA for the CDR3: TGTGCCAGCAGTGAACCGGGACAGGCTCTTCCTGAAGCTTTCTTT.

CDR3 protein: CASSRTGATNYGYTF. CDR3 sequence (DNA): TGCGCCAGCAGCCGAACAGGAGCCACTAACTATGGCTACACCTTC. The chain employs TRBV4-1 and TRBJ1-2; perhaps TRBD1 as D (5 bases). Trimming removed 4 bases from V and 0 bases from J, with 12 bases in between. The length of the CDR3 is 15 residues. CDR1 is MGHRA and CDR2 is YSYEKL in the germline V gene.

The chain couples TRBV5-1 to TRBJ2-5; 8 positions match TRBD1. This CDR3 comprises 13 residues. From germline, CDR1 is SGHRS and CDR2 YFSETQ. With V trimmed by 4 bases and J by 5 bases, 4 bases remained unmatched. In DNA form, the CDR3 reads TGCGCCAGCAGCCTGGGACAGGCCGAGACCCAGTACTTC. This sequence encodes CASSLGQAETQYF. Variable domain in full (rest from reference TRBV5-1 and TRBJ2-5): KAGVTQTPRYLIKTRGQQVTLSCSPISGHRSVSWYQQTPGQGLQFLFEYFSETQRNKGNFPGRFSGRQFSNSRSEMNVSTLELGDSALYLCASSLGQAETQYFGPGTRLLVL.

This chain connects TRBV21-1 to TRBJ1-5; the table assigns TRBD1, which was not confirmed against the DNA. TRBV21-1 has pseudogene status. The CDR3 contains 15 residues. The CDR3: CASSMDSKFNQPQHF. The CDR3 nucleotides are TGTGCCAGCAGCATGGACAGCAAGTTCAATCAGCCCCAGCATTTT.

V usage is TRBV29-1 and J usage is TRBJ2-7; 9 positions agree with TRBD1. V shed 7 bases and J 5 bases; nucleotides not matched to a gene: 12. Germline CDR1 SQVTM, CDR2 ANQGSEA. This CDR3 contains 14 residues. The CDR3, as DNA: TGCAGCGCCAAAAAGGGGACAGGGTCACACGAGCAGTACTTC. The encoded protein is CSAKKGTGSHEQYF.

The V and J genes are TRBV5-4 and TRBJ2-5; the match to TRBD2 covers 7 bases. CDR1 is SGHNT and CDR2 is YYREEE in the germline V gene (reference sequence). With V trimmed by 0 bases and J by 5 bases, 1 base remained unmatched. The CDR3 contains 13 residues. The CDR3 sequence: CASSLVGGETQYF. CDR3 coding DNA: TGTGCCAGCAGCTTGGTCGGGGGGGAGACCCAGTACTTC.

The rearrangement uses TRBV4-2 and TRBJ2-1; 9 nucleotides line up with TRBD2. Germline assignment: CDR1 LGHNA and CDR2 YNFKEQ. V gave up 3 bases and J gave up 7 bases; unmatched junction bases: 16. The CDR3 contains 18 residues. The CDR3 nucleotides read TGTGCCAGCAGCCAGTCATCTATCGGGAGCGGGGGGCGGAATGAGCAGTTCTTC. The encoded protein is CASSQSSIGSGGRNEQFF.

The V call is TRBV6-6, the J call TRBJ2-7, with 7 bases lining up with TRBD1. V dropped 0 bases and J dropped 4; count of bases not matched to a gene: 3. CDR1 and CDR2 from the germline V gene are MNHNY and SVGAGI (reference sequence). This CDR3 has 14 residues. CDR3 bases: TGTGCCAGCAGTTACTCGAACAGGGGTTACGAGCAGTACTTC. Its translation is CASSYSNRGYEQYF.

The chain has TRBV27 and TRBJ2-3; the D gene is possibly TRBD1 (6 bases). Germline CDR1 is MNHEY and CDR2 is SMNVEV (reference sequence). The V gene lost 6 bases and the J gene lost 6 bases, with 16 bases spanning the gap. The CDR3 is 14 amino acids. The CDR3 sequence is CASRQGSSGDTQYF. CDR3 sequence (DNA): TGTGCCAGCAGACAGGGCTCGAGTGGGGATACGCAGTATTTT.

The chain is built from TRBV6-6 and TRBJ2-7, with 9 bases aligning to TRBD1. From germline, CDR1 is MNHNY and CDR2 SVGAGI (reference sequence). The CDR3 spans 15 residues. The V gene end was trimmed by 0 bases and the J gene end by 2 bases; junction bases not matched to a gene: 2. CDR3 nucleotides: TGTGCCAGCAGTTACTCCCGGGACAGGGCCTACGAGCAGTACTTC. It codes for CASSYSRDRAYEQYF.

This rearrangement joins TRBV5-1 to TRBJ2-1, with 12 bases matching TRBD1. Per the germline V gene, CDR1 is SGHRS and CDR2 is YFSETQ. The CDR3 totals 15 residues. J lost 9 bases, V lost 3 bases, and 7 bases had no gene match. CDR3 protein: CASSYPGQGASEQFF. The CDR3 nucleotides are TGCGCCAGCAGCTACCCGGGACAGGGGGCAAGTGAGCAGTTCTTC.

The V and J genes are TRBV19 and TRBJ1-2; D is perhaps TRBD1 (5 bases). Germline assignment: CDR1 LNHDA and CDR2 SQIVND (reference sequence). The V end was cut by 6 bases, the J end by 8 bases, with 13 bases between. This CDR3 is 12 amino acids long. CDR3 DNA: TGTGCCAGTAGGCCACCCGGGGGAGGCTACACCTTC. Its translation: CASRPPGGGYTF.

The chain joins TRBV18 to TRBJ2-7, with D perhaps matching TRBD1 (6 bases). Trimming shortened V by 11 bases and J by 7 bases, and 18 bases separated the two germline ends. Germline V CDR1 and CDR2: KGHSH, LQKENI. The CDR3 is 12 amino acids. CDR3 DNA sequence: TGTGCCGGAGCGAAGGGGGTTGGGGAGCAGTACTTC. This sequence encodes CAGAKGVGEQYF.

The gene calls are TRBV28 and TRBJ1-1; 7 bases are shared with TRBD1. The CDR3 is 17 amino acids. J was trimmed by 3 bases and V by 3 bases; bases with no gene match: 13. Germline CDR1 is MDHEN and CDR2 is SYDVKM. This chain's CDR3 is CASSFGQGGYGDTEAFF. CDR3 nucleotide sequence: TGTGCCAGCAGTTTCGGGCAGGGGGGTTATGGGGACACTGAAGCTTTCTTT.

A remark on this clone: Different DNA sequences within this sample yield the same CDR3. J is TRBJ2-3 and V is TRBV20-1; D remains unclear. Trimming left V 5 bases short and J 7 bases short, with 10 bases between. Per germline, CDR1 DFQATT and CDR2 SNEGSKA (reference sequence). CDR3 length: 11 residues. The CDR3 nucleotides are TGCAGTGCTGATAGTCGAAATACGCAGTATTTT. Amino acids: CSADSRNTQYF.

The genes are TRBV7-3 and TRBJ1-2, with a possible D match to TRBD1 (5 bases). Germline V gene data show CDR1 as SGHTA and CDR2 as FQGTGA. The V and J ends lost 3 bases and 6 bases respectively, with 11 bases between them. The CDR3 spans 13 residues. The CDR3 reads CASSFRQGDGYTF. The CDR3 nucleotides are TGTGCCAGCAGCTTTAGGCAGGGCGATGGCTACACCTTC.

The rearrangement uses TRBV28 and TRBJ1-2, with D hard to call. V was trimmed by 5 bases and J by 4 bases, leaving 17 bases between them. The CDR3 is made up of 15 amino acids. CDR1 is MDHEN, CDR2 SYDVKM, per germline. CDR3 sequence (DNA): TGTGCCAGCAGTGCTCCACTTGGGCACTCCTATGGCTACACCTTC. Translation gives CASSAPLGHSYGYTF.

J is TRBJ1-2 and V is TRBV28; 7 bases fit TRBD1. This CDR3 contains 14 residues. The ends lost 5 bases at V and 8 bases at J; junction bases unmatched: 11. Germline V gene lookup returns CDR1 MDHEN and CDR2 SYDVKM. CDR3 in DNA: TGTGCCAGCAGTCCCCGACAGGGTTTGGGCGGCTACACCTTC. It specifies CASSPRQGLGGYTF.

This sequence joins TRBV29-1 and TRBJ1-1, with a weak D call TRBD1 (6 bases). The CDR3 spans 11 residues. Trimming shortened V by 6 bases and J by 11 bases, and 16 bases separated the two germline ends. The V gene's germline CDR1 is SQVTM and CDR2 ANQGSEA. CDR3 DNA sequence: TGCAGCGTCTGGGGAGGGGGGGTTGCTTTCTTT. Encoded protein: CSVWGGGVAFF.

The CDR3 region has the DNA TGTGCCAGTCGAAGGTATAGAGGGCTAAGTGGAAACACCATATATTTT. Its protein product is CASRRYRGLSGNTIYF. The V call is TRBV5-3, the J call TRBJ1-3; D is undetermined. TRBV5-3 is reported as an ORF; its role is uncertain. The CDR3 loop spans 16 amino acids. V was cut by 8 bases and J by 3 bases, with 21 bases left in between.

The CDR3 sequence is CASSLEGGYQETQYF. In DNA form, the CDR3 reads TGTGCCAGCAGCTTAGAGGGGGGGTACCAAGAGACCCAGTACTTC. The chain uses TRBV7-7 and TRBJ2-5; weak D call: TRBD2 (7 bases). Per germline, CDR1 SSHAT and CDR2 FNYEAQ (reference sequence). V lost 1 base and J 0 bases, leaving 9 bases between the germline ends. This CDR3 has 15 residues.

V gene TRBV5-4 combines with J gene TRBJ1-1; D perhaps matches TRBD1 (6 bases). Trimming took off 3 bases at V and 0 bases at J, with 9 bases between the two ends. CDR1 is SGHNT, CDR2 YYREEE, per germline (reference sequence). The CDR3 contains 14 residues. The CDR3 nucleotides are TGTGCCAGCAGCTCTGGACAGATGAACACTGAAGCTTTCTTT. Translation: CASSSGQMNTEAFF. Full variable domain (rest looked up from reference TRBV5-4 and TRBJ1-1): ETGVTQSPTHLIKTRGQQVTLRCSSQSGHNTVSWYQQALGQGPQFIFQYYREEENGRGNFPPRFSGLQFPNYSSELNVNALELDDSALYLCASSSGQMNTEAFFGQGTRLTVV.

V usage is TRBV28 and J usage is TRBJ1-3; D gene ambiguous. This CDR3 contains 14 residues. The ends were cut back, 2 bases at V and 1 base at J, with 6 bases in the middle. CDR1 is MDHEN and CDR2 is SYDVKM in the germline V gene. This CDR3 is CASSLMTSGNTIYF. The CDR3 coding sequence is TGTGCCAGCAGTTTAATGACTTCTGGAAACACCATATATTTT. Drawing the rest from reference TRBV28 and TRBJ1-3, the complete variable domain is DVKVTQSSRYLVKRTGEKVFLECVQDMDHENMFWYRQDPGLGLRLIYFSYDVKMKEKGDIPEGYSVSREKKERFSLILESASTNQTSMYLCASSLMTSGNTIYFGEGSWLTVV.

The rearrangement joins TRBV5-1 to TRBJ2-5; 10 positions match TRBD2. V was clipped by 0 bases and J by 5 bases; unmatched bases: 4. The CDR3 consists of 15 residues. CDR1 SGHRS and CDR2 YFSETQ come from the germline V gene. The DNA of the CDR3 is TGCGCCAGCAGCTTGGTAGCGGGAGGCTGGGAGACCCAGTACTTC. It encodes CASSLVAGGWETQYF.

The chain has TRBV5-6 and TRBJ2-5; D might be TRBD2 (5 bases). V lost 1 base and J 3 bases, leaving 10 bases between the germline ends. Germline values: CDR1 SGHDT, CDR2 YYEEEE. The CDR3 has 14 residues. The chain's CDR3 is CASSLWISEETQYF. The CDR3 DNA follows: TGTGCCAGCAGCTTGTGGATTAGCGAAGAGACCCAGTACTTC.

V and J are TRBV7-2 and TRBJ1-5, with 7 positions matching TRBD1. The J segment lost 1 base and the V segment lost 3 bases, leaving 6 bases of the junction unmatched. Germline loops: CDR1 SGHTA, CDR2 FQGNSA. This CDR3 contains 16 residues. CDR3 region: CASSLSGTASNQPQHF. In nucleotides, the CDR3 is TGTGCCAGCAGCTTGTCCGGGACAGCAAGCAATCAGCCCCAGCATTTT.

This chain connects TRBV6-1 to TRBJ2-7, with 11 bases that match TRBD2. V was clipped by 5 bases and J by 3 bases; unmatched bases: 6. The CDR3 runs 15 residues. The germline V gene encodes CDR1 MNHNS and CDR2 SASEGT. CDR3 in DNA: TGTGCCAGCAGTCCGACTAGCGGGGCACTCTACGAGCAGTACTTC. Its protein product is CASSPTSGALYEQYF.

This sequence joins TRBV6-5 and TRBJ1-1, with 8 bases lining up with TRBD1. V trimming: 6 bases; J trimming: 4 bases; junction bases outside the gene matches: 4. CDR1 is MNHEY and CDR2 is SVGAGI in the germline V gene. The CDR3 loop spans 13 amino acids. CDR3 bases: TGTGCCAGCAGACAGGGGGTAATCACTGAAGCTTTCTTT. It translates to CASRQGVITEAFF.

CDR3 sequence reads: CASRAWSRGDTEAFF. As DNA, the CDR3 is TGTGCCAGCAGGGCCTGGTCCCGAGGAGACACTGAAGCTTTCTTT. The chain links TRBV2 to TRBJ1-1; unclear D gene. Trimming took 6 bases from V and 3 from J, leaving 17 bases between them. This CDR3 contains 15 residues. Germline V lookup: CDR1 SNHLY, CDR2 FYNNEI.